Presented here are 30 T cell receptor beta chains from one specimen sequenced in a study of CD8+ T cells in alopecia areata. Following RNA extraction, reverse transcription yielded cDNA that acted as the sequencing template. TCRdb keeps only in-frame clones here, not all; method: immunoSEQ multiplex PCR. The sample lists over 60,000 clones; about half were seen once. Treatment here: oral pan-JAK inhibitor, 5-10 mg twice daily. Here the sequenced sample was CD8+ T cells sorted from blood, taken at approximately week 39, from a patient treated with tofacitinib. These receptors all come from a human donor with alopecia areata.

This clone was counted only a few times. This rearrangement joins TRBV29-1 to TRBJ2-7, with TRBD1 as a possible D gene (6 bases). This CDR3 contains 13 residues. The germline CDR1 and CDR2 sequences are SQVTM and ANQGSEA. V lost 5 bases and J lost 3, with 14 bases in between. The CDR3, as DNA: TGCAGCGTTCTCTCCGGACAGAGCTACGAGCAGTACTTC. It encodes CSVLSGQSYEQYF.

This clone was observed once. V usage is TRBV9 and J usage is TRBJ2-2, with TRBD2 matching over 16 bases. Unmatched junction bases numbered 6, after V lost 4 bases and J lost 3 bases. The CDR3 is made up of 18 amino acids. Germline lookup yields CDR1 SGDLS and CDR2 YYNGEE. CDR3 sequence: CASSPTGLAGGYTGELFF. The CDR3 DNA follows: TGTGCCAGCAGCCCAACGGGACTAGCGGGAGGGTACACCGGGGAGCTGTTTTTT. The full variable domain, its missing parts supplied by reference TRBV9 and TRBJ2-2, is DSGVTQTPKHLITATGQRVTLRCSPRSGDLSVYWYQQSLDQGLQFLIQYYNGEERAKGNILERFSAQQFPDLHSELNLSSLELGDSALYFCASSPTGLAGGYTGELFFGEGSRLTVL.

This clone has just a few counts. The chain links TRBV5-1 to TRBJ1-1; unclear D gene. Germline CDR1 reads SGHRS; CDR2 reads YFSETQ. There are 12 residues in the CDR3. Trimming shortened V by 1 base and J by 6 bases, and 7 bases separated the two germline ends. CDR3 bases: TGCGCCAGCAGCTTGTCGGGCGCTGAAGCTTTCTTT. It yields the protein CASSLSGAEAFF.

This rearrangement joins TRBV29-1 to TRBJ1-2; the match to TRBD1 covers 7 bases. Trimming cost V 3 bases and J 4 bases; bases outside gene matches: 23. Germline V gene lookup returns CDR1 SQVTM and CDR2 ANQGSEA. CDR3 length: 19 amino acids. CDR3 loop: CSVDTKAGEGGWFSYGYTF. The DNA of the CDR3 is TGCAGCGTTGACACGAAGGCGGGGGAAGGGGGCTGGTTCAGCTATGGCTACACCTTC. Looking up the rest from reference TRBV29-1 and TRBJ1-2 gives the full variable domain: SAVISQKPSRDICQRGTSLTIQCQVDSQVTMMFWYRQQPGQSLTLIATANQGSEATYESGFVIDKFPISRPNLTFSTLTVSNMSPEDSSIYLCSVDTKAGEGGWFSYGYTFGSGTRLTVV.

J is TRBJ1-1 and V is TRBV27; D may be TRBD1 (5 bases). CDR3 length: 15 residues. The germline CDR1 and CDR2 sequences are MNHEY and SMNVEV (reference sequence). V was clipped by 5 bases and J by 1 base, with 14 bases between them. The CDR3, as DNA: TGTGCCAGCAGTAACACTGGGACCGCGAACACTGAAGCTTTCTTT. This gives the protein CASSNTGTANTEAFF.

This clone was found a few times. The junction and the germline gene differ at one end; a read error may be behind it. This chain uses TRBV7-9 with TRBJ1-3, with D perhaps matching TRBD1 (5 bases). There are 10 residues in the CDR3. Germline assignment: CDR1 SEHNR and CDR2 FQNEAQ (reference sequence). The CDR3 DNA is TGTGCCAGCAGCAGCCCGGGGCTGCTGTTT. Amino acids: CASSSPGLLF.

This clone was counted only a few times. This chain connects TRBV6-6 to TRBJ1-1, with D unresolved. The CDR3 has 13 amino acids. V was trimmed by 0 bases and J by 1 base, leaving 3 bases between them. Germline assignment: CDR1 MNHNY and CDR2 SVGAGI (reference sequence). For the CDR3, the DNA is TGTGCCAGCAGTTACTCTGCGAACACTGAAGCTTTCTTT. Its protein product is CASSYSANTEAFF.

The chain couples TRBV6-5 to TRBJ2-2; possibly TRBD1 for D (6 bases). The V and J ends lost 6 bases and 2 bases respectively, with 13 bases between them. Germline V CDR1 and CDR2: MNHEY, SVGAGI. The CDR3 spans 15 residues. The CDR3 nucleotides are TGTGCCAGCAGCCAAGGGACACCAAACACCGGGGAGCTGTTTTTT. It translates to CASSQGTPNTGELFF.

This clone was seen more than once but under ten times. The chain carries TRBV10-3 and TRBJ1-3; 8 nucleotides align to TRBD1. The CDR3 contains 16 residues. Germline trimming cut 3 bases from V and 4 bases from J; bases unmatched to any gene: 8. Germline CDR1 and CDR2: ENHRY and SYGVKD. CDR3 protein: CAISDETGVSGNTIYF. The CDR3 DNA reads as TGTGCCATCAGTGACGAGACAGGGGTGAGCGGAAACACCATATATTTT.

This clone turned up a few times. The rearrangement joins TRBV28 to TRBJ2-2, with 11 bases identical to TRBD2. CDR1 is MDHEN, CDR2 SYDVKM, per germline. There are 16 residues in the CDR3. Losses at the gene ends were 6 bases for V and 8 bases for J; bases not matched to a gene: 11. Written as DNA, the CDR3 is TGTGCCAGCAGACCGACTAGCGGGAAAGCTGTTGGGGAGCTGTTTTTT. Translated, it gives CASRPTSGKAVGELFF. Drawing the rest from reference TRBV28 and TRBJ2-2, the complete variable domain is DVKVTQSSRYLVKRTGEKVFLECVQDMDHENMFWYRQDPGLGLRLIYFSYDVKMKEKGDIPEGYSVSREKKERFSLILESASTNQTSMYLCASRPTSGKAVGELFFGEGSRLTVL.

This chain joins TRBV9 and TRBJ2-1; possible D gene TRBD2, 6 bases. Germline V CDR1 and CDR2: SGDLS, YYNGEE. CDR3 length: 15 amino acids. Trimming left V 2 bases short and J 2 bases short, with 11 bases between. The CDR3 DNA reads TGTGCCAGCAGCGTTCAGCGGGCCCCCTACAATGAGCAGTTCTTC. Its translation is CASSVQRAPYNEQFF.

The chain links TRBV30 to TRBJ1-5; D is uncertain. V lost 1 base to trimming and J lost 6 bases, with 10 bases between them. This CDR3 has 13 amino acids. The germline V gene encodes CDR1 GTSNPN and CDR2 SVGIG (reference sequence). The CDR3 is CAWSELASQPQHF. The CDR3 DNA reads as TGTGCCTGGAGTGAGTTGGCAAGTCAGCCCCAGCATTTT. The full variable domain, in which reference TRBV30 and TRBJ1-5 provide the parts outside the CDR3, is SQTIHQWPATLVQPVGSPLSLECTVEGTSNPNLYWYRQAAGRGLQLLFYSVGIGQISSEVPQNLSASRPQDRQFILSSKKLLLSDSGFYLCAWSELASQPQHFGDGTRLSIL.

The genes are TRBV7-9 and TRBJ1-1; a weak D match, TRBD1 (5 bases). Trimming shortened V by 4 bases and J by 1 base, and 16 bases separated the two germline ends. This CDR3 contains 16 residues. Germline V gene data show CDR1 as SEHNR and CDR2 as FQNEAQ (reference sequence). The CDR3 sequence: CASSSVRGSPNTEAFF. Written as DNA, the CDR3 is TGTGCCAGCAGCTCCGTACGGGGGTCGCCGAACACTGAAGCTTTCTTT.

This clone was observed a few times. This CDR3 is CASSASGTTGNEQFF. CDR3 nucleotides: TGTGCCAGTAGCGCCAGCGGAACCACGGGCAATGAGCAGTTCTTC. This chain links TRBV19 with TRBJ2-1, with a tentative D call TRBD2 (5 bases). V lost 6 bases, J lost 6 bases, and 18 bases lay in between. Germline-derived CDR1 and CDR2 are LNHDA and SQIVND (reference sequence). The CDR3 covers 15 residues.

The rearrangement links TRBV7-3 to TRBJ1-1; D may be TRBD1 (6 bases). V lost 5 bases, J lost 0 bases, and 25 bases lay in between. There are 19 residues in the CDR3. CDR1 is SGHTA and CDR2 is FQGTGA in the germline V gene. This CDR3 is CASSRPLGTRGDLNTEAFF. The CDR3 nucleotides are TGTGCCAGCAGCCGACCTTTGGGGACAAGGGGGGATTTGAACACTGAAGCTTTCTTT.

The V call is TRBV7-9, the J call TRBJ2-7; 9 nucleotides align to TRBD2. J gave up 3 bases and V 3 bases, and 6 bases lay outside the gene matches. Germline assignment: CDR1 SEHNR and CDR2 FQNEAQ (reference sequence). This CDR3 contains 15 residues. The CDR3 region has the DNA TGTGCCAGCAGCTTCCCAGCGGGAGGCGTCTACGAGCAGTACTTC. Its protein product is CASSFPAGGVYEQYF.

The V gene is TRBV28, the J gene TRBJ1-4; D is unresolved. This CDR3 contains 18 residues. Per germline, CDR1 MDHEN and CDR2 SYDVKM. Between the trimmed V and J ends, which lost 2 bases and 2 bases, there was a span of 18 bases. CDR3 nucleotide sequence: TGTGCCAGCAGTTTACCCTCATCCCTCAGGAGGACTAATGAAAAACTGTTTTTT. Amino acids: CASSLPSSLRRTNEKLFF.

The rearrangement joins TRBV29-1 to TRBJ2-1; D perhaps matches TRBD2 (6 bases). Per the germline V gene, CDR1 is SQVTM and CDR2 is ANQGSEA. CDR3 length equals 15 residues. Trimming removed 8 bases at V and 8 bases at J, with 25 bases between. CDR3 residues: CSFKLVAGGVHEQFF. CDR3 DNA: TGCAGCTTTAAGTTGGTAGCAGGAGGGGTCCATGAGCAGTTCTTC.

This clone came up a few times. The rearrangement links TRBV6-6 to TRBJ1-2, with no clear D. The V and J ends lost 3 bases and 8 bases respectively, with 10 bases between them. This CDR3 spans 12 amino acids. The germline V gene encodes CDR1 MNHNY and CDR2 SVGAGI (reference sequence). For the CDR3, the DNA is TGTGCCAGCAGTTATGGAGAAGGGGGCTACACCTTC. Its translation: CASSYGEGGYTF.

The chain couples TRBV25-1 to TRBJ2-3, with TRBD1 matching over 7 bases. V lost 7 bases, J lost 6 bases, and 7 bases stayed unmatched. This CDR3 has 13 amino acids. CDR1 and CDR2 (germline): MGHDK, SYGVNS. CDR3 DNA sequence: TGTGCCAGCATCGACAGGGCGTCGGATACGCAGTATTTT. Protein product: CASIDRASDTQYF.

The rearrangement links TRBV4-2 to TRBJ2-4; the match to TRBD2 covers 10 bases. This CDR3 contains 19 residues. V shed 2 bases, J shed 0 bases, and the junction held 10 bases outside the gene matches. The germline V gene encodes CDR1 LGHNA and CDR2 YNFKEQ. CDR3 nucleotides: TGTGCCAGCAGCCAACTAACTCCGGGACTAGCGCTAGCCAAAAACATTCAGTACTTC. Translated, it gives CASSQLTPGLALAKNIQYF.

In DNA, the CDR3 is TGTGCCAGCAGCTCGACAGCCCCTTCTGAGACCCAGTACTTC. This gives the protein CASSSTAPSETQYF. V and J are TRBV7-9 and TRBJ2-5; TRBD1 might be the D (5 bases). The CDR3 contains 14 residues. Germline V gene sequence: CDR1 SEHNR, CDR2 FQNEAQ (reference sequence). V was cut by 4 bases and J by 5 bases, with 14 bases left in between. Full variable domain (missing parts from reference TRBV7-9 and TRBJ2-5): DTGVSQNPRHKITKRGQNVTFRCDPISEHNRLYWYRQTLGQGPEFLTYFQNEAQLEKSRLLSDRFSAERPKGSFSTLEIQRTEQGDSAMYLCASSSTAPSETQYFGPGTRLLVL.

The chain recombines TRBV11-2 with TRBJ2-2; D remains ambiguous. The ends were cut back, 6 bases at V and 1 base at J, with 9 bases in the middle. CDR1 is SGHAT and CDR2 is FQNNGV in the germline V gene. This CDR3 spans 14 amino acids. This chain's CDR3 is CASSPPGNTGELFF. CDR3 DNA sequence: TGTGCCAGCAGTCCCCCAGGGAACACCGGGGAGCTGTTTTTT.

This sequence joins TRBV10-3 and TRBJ2-5, with D uncertain. Germline V gene lookup returns CDR1 ENHRY and CDR2 SYGVKD. This CDR3 is 11 amino acids long. V lost 4 bases to trimming and J lost 10 bases, with 10 bases between them. The DNA of the CDR3 is TGTGCCATCAGTGCTGGAGAGGACCAGTACTTC. Its translation is CAISAGEDQYF.

This clone was observed a handful of times. The J gene is TRBJ1-4, the V gene TRBV27; D is possibly TRBD1 (6 bases). The CDR3 has 18 residues. V was clipped by 5 bases and J by 3 bases, with 22 bases between them. Germline V gene data show CDR1 as MNHEY and CDR2 as SMNVEV (reference sequence). CDR3 loop: CASSRYNPQGSPNEKLFF. The CDR3 DNA follows: TGTGCCAGCAGTCGCTACAACCCGCAGGGGAGCCCTAATGAAAAACTGTTTTTT.

The V call is TRBV5-1, the J call TRBJ2-1; 7 bases match TRBD2. The CDR3 covers 15 residues. V trimming: 7 bases; J trimming: 4 bases; junction bases outside the gene matches: 11. Germline values: CDR1 SGHRS, CDR2 YFSETQ. CDR3 region: CASASPSGVYNEQFF. CDR3 nucleotides: TGCGCCAGCGCCTCCCCGAGCGGGGTTTACAATGAGCAGTTCTTC.

This chain uses TRBV28 with TRBJ2-7; TRBD2 matches at 7 bases. CDR3 length: 14 amino acids. CDR1 and CDR2 (germline): MDHEN, SYDVKM. V was clipped by 5 bases and J by 3 bases; unmatched bases: 7. The CDR3 region is CASSPMGGGYEQYF. The CDR3 nucleotides read TGTGCCAGCAGTCCCATGGGGGGGGGCTACGAGCAGTACTTC.

This chain uses TRBV5-5 with TRBJ2-2, with TRBD2 identical over 9 bases. The CDR3 sequence is 16 residues long. V lost 0 bases and J lost 5; bases outside the gene matches: 5. Germline assignment: CDR1 SGHKS and CDR2 YYEKEE (reference sequence). The CDR3 protein is CASSLGLAGETGELFF. Written as DNA, the CDR3 is TGTGCCAGCAGCTTGGGATTAGCGGGAGAAACCGGGGAGCTGTTTTTT.

This sequence joins TRBV7-9 and TRBJ1-1, with 10 positions matching TRBD1. CDR1 and CDR2 from the germline V gene are SEHNR and FQNEAQ (reference sequence). This CDR3 contains 15 residues. V gave up 5 bases and J gave up 5 bases; unmatched junction bases: 8. The CDR3 region is CASSPPGTGDTEAFF. CDR3 in DNA: TGTGCCAGCAGCCCCCCGGGGACAGGGGATACTGAAGCTTTCTTT.

The V call is TRBV27, the J call TRBJ2-7; 13 nucleotides agree with TRBD2. Trimming took 0 bases from V and 5 from J; bases not matched to a gene: 7. Per germline, CDR1 MNHEY and CDR2 SMNVEV (reference sequence). The length of the CDR3 is 17 residues. The CDR3 sequence: CASSLSRTSGRPHEQYF. The CDR3 DNA follows: TGTGCCAGCAGTTTATCCCGGACTAGCGGGAGACCCCACGAGCAGTACTTC.